The entry that follows covers one T cell receptor (beta chain) sequence. Its antigen remains unknown. The data are from a study of T cells in Graves' hyperthyroidism and ophthalmopathy. With 10 bases removed from V and 4 bases from J, the gap between germline ends came to 19 bases. This CDR3 has 15 residues. Germline V gives CDR1 MGHDK, CDR2 SYGVNS. Study results and limitations: In simple terms, a model built on 13 V-J features told ophthalmopathy apart from stable hyperthyroidism.

RNA transcripts yielded amplified TCR beta CDR3 regions. When the TCR CDR3 underwent first-round RT-PCR, the HTBI primer set was used. TCRdb reprocessed the multiplex PCR reads via MiXCR and lists one record per CDR3 protein. The sample includes roughly 500,000 distinct CDR3 sequences, 46% of them seen just once. Exclusion criteria comprised uncontrolled infection, other autoimmune disease, pregnancy or lactation. Clinical symptoms, serum thyroxine, TRAb, thyroid ultrasound and orbital computed tomography informed diagnoses. The sequencing input was peripheral blood or thyroid tissue (not recorded which). The receptor was isolated from an adult woman with Graves' disease, either hyperthyroidism or ophthalmopathy (not recorded which). The rearrangement uses TRBV25-1 and TRBJ2-2, with D possibly called TRBD1 or TRBD2 (5 bases each). For the CDR3, the DNA is TGTGCCACCCGCTCGGGGCAGGGTAGCACCGGGGAGCTGTTTTTT. Encoded protein: CATRSGQGSTGELFF.